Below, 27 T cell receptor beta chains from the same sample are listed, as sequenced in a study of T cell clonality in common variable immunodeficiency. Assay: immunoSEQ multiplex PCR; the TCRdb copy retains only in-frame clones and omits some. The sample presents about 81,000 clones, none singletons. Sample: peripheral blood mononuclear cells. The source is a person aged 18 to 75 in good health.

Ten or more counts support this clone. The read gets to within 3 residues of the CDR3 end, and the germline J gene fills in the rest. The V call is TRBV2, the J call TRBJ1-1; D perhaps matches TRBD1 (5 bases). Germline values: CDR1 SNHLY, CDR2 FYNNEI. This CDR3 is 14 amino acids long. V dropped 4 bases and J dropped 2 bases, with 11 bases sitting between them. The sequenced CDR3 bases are TGTGCCAGCAGTGGCGCGGGACTAAACACTGAA. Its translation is CASSGAGLNTE. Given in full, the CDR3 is CASSGAGLNTEAFF. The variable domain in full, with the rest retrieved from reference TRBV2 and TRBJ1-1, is EPEVTQTPSHQVTQMGQEVILRCVPISNHLYFYWYRQILGQKVEFLVSFYNNEISEKSEIFDDQFSVERPDGSNFTLKIRSTKLEDSAMYFCASSGAGLNTEAFFGQGTRLTVV.

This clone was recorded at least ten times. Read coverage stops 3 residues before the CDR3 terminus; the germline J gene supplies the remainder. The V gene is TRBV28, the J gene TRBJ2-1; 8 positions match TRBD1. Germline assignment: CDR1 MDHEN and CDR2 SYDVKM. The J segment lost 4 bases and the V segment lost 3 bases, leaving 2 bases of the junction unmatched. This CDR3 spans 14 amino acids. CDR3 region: CASSLTGVYNEQFF. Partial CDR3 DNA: TGTGCCAGCAGTTTGACAGGGGTATACAATGAG. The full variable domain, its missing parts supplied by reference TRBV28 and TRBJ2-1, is DVKVTQSSRYLVKRTGEKVFLECVQDMDHENMFWYRQDPGLGLRLIYFSYDVKMKEKGDIPEGYSVSREKKERFSLILESASTNQTSMYLCASSLTGVYNEQFFGPGTRLTVL.

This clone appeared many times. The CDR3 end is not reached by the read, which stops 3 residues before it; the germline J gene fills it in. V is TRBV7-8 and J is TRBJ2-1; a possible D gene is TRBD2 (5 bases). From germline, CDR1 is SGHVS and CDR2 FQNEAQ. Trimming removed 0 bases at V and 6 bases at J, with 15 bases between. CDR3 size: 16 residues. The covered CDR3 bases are TGTGCCAGCAGCTTAGCGATGCTAGCAGTAGGCAATGAG. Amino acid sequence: CASSLAMLAVGNE. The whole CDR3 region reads CASSLAMLAVGNEQFF.

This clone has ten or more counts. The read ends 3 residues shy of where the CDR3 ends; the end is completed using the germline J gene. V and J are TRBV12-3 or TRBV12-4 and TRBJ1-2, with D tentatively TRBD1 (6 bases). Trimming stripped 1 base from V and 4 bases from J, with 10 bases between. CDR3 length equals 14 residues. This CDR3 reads CASSLVQGIYGYTF. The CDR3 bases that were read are TGTGCCAGCAGTTTAGTGCAGGGGATCTATGGC.

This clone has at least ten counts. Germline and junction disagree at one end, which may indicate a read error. The DNA read from the CDR3 is TGCGCCAGCAGCCAAGAAATTGTTGGACAGCCCTACGAG. Translation: CASSQEIVGQPYE. The whole CDR3 sequence reads CASSQEIVGQPYEQYF. J is TRBJ2-7 and V is TRBV4-2, with a possible D match to TRBD1 (6 bases). Read coverage stops 3 residues before the CDR3 terminus; the germline J gene supplies the remainder. Germline assignment: CDR1 LGHNA and CDR2 YNFKEQ. This CDR3 is 16 amino acids long.

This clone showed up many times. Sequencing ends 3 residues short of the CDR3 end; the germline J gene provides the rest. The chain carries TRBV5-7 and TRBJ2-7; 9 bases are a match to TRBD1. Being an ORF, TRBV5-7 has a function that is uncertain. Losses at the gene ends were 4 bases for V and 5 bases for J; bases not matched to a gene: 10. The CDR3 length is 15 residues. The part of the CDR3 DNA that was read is TGTGCCAGCAGCAAACAACGGGACAGGGCCCACGAG. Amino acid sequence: CASSKQRDRAHE. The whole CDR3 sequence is CASSKQRDRAHEQYF.

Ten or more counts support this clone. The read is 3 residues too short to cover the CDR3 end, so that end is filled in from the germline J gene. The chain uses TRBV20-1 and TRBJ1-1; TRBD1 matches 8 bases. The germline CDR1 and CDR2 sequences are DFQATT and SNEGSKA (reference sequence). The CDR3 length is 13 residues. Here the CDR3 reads CSARTGNDVGAFF. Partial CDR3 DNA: TGCAGTGCAAGGACAGGGAACGACGTGGGA.

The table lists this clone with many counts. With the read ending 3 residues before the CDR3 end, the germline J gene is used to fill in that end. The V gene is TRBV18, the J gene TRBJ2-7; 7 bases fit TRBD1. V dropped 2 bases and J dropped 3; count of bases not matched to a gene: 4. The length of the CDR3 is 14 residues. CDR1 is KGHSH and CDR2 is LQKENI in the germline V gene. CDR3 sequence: CASSPNHRGYEQYF. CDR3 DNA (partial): TGTGCCAGCTCACCAAACCACAGGGGCTACGAG.

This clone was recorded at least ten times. CDR3 DNA (partial): TGTGCCAGCAGTCCGGACAGGGGTTATAGCAATCAGCCC. As protein: CASSPDRGYSNQP. The entire CDR3 sequence reads CASSPDRGYSNQPQHF. J is TRBJ1-5 and V is TRBV6-2 or TRBV6-3; 9 bases align to TRBD1. The read is 3 residues too short to cover the CDR3 end, so that end is filled in from the germline J gene. With 5 bases clipped from V and 0 bases from J, the junction kept 5 bases outside the gene matches. The CDR3 length is 16 residues. The germline gives CDR1 MNHEY, CDR2 SVGEGT.

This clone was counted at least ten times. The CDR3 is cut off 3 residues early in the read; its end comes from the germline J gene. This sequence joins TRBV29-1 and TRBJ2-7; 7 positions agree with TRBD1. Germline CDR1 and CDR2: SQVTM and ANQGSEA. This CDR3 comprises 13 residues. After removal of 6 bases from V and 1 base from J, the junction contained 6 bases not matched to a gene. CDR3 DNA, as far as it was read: TGCAGCGTCGCCGGGACAGCTTCCTACGAG. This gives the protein CSVAGTASYE. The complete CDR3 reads CSVAGTASYEQYF.

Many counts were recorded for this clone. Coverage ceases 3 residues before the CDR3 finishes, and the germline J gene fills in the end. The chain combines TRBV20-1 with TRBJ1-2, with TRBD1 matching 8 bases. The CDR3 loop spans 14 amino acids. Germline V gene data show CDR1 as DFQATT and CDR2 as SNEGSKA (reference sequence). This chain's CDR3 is CSARDQGAQRGYTF. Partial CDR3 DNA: TGCAGTGCTAGAGACCAGGGGGCTCAGAGGGGC.

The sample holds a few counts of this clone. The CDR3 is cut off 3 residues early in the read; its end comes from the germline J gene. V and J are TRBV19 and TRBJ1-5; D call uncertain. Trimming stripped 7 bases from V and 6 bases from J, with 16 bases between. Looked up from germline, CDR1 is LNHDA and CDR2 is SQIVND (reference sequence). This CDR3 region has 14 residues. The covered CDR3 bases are TGTGCCAGTACCTTCCGGGCTCGGGGTCAGCCC. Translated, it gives CASTFRARGQP. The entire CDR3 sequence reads CASTFRARGQPQHF.

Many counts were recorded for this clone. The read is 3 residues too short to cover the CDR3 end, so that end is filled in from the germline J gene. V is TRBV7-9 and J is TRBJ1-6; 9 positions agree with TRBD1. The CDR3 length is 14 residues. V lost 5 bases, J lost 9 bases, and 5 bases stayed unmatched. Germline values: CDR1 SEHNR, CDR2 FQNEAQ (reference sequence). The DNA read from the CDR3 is TGTGCCAGCAGCGATTGGACAGGGGTTTCACCC. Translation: CASSDWTGVSP. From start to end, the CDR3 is CASSDWTGVSPLHF.

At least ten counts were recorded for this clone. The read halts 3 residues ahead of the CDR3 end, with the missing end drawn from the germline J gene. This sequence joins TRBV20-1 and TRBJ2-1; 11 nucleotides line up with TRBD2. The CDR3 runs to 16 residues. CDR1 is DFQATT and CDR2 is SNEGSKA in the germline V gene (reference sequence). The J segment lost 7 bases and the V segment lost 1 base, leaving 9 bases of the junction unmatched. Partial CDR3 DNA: TGCAGTGCTAGAGGCCAAACTAGCGGGAGAGGGAATGAG. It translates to CSARGQTSGRGNE. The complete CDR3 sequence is CSARGQTSGRGNEQFF.

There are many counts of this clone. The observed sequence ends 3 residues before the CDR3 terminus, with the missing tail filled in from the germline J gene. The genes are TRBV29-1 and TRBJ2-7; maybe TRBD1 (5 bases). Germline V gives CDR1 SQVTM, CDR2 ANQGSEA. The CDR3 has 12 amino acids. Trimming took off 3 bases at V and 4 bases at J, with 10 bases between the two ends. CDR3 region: CSVEGRQYEQYF. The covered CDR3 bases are TGCAGCGTTGAGGGTCGACAGTACGAG.

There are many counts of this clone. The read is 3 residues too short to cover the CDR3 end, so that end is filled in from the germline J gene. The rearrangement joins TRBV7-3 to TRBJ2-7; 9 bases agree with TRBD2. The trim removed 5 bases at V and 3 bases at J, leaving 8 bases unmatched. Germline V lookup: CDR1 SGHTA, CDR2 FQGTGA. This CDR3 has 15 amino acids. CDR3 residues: CASSPGTSQFYEQYF. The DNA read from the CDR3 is TGTGCCAGCAGCCCCGGGACTAGCCAGTTCTACGAG.

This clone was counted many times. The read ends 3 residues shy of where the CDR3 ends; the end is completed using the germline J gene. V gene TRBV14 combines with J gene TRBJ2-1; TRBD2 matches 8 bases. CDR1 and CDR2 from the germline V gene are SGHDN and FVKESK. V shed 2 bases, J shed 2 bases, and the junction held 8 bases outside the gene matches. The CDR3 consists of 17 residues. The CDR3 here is CASSQSEAGAAYNEQFF. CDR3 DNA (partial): TGTGCCAGCAGCCAATCAGAAGCGGGAGCAGCCTACAATGAG.

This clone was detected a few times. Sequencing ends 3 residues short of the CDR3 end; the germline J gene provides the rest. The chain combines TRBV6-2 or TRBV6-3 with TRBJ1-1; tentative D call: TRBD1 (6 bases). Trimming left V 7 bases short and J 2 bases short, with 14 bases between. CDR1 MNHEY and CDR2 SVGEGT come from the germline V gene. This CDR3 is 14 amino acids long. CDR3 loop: CASTATGSNTEAFF. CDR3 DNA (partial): TGTGCCAGCACTGCCACAGGGTCAAACACTGAA.

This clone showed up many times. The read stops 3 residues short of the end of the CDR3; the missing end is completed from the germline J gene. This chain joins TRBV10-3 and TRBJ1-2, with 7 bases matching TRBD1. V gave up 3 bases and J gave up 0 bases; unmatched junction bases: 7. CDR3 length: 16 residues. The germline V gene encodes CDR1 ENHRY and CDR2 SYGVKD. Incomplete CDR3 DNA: TGTGCCATCAGTGACGTTACAGGGGCCGCTAACTATGGC. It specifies CAISDVTGAANYG. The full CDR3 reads CAISDVTGAANYGYTF.

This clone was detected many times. The sequenced part of the CDR3 DNA is TGTGCCAGCAGTGACCCCACGGGTCTTAAGGTCGAG. Translation: CASSDPTGLKVE. The complete CDR3 sequence is CASSDPTGLKVEQYF. The chain couples TRBV6-1 to TRBJ2-7; no definite D call. Read coverage stops 3 residues before the CDR3 terminus; the germline J gene supplies the remainder. In germline, CDR1 is MNHNS, CDR2 SASEGT. The V end lost 3 bases, the J end lost 6 bases, and 18 bases lay between the germline ends. This CDR3 contains 15 residues.

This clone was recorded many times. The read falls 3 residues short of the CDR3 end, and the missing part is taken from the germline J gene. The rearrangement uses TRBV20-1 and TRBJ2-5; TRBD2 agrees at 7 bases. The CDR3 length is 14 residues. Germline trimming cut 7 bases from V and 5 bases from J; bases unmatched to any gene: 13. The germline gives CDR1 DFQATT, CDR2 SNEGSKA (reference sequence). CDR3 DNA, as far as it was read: TGCAGTGGATCCCGGGACTATAGAAGCGAGACC. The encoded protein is CSGSRDYRSET. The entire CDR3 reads CSGSRDYRSETQYF.

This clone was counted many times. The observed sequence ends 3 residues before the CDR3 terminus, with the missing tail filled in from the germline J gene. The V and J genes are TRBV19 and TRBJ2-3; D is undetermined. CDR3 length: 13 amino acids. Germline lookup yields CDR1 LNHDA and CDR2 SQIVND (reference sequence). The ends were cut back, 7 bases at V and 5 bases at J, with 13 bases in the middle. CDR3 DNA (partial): TGTGCCAGTAAGTCGAGGTCAGGAGATACG. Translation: CASKSRSGDT. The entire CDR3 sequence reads CASKSRSGDTQYF.

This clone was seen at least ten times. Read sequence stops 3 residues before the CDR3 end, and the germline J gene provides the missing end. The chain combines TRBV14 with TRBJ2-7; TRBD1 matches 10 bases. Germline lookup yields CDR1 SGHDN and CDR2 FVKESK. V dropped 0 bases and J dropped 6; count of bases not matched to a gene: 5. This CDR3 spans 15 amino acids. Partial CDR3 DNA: TGTGCCAGCAGCCAAGACCCGGGACAGGGGTCCGAG. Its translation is CASSQDPGQGSE. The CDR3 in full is CASSQDPGQGSEQYF.

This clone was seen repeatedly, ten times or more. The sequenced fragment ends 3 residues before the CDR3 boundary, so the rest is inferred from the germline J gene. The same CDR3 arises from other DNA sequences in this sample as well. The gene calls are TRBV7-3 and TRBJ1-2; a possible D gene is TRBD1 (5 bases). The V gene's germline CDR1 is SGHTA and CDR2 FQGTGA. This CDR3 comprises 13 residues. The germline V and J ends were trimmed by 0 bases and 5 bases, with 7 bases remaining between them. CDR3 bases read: TGTGCCAGCAGCTTAACGGGGGGATATGGC. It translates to CASSLTGGYG. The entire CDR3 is CASSLTGGYGYTF.

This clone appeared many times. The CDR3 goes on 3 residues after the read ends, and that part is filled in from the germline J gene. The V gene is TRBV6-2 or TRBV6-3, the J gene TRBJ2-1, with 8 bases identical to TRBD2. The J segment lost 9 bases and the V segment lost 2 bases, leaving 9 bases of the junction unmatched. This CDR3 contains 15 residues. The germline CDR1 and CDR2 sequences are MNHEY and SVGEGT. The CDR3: CASSYALAGRTEQFF. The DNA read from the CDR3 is TGTGCCAGCAGTTACGCGCTAGCGGGTAGGACTGAG.

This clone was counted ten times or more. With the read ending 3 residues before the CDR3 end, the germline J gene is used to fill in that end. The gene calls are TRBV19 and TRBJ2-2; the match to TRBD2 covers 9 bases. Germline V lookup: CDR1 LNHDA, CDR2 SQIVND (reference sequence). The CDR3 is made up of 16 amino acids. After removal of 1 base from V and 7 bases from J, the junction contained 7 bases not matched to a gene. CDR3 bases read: TGTGCCAGTAGTATAGCCGGGACTAGCTTGGGCGGGGAG. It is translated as CASSIAGTSLGGE. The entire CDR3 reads CASSIAGTSLGGELFF.

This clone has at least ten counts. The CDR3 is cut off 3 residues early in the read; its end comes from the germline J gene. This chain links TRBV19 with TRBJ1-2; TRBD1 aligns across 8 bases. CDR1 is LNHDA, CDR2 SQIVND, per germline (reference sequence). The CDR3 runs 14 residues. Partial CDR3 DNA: TGTGCCAGTAGTCTCGGACAGGGAAACTACGAG. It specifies CASSLGQGNYE. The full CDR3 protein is CASSLGQGNYEYTF. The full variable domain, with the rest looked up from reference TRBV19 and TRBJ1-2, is DGGITQSPKYLFRKEGQNVTLSCEQNLNHDAMYWYRQDPGQGLRLIYYSQIVNDFQKGDIAEGYSVSREKKESFPLTVTSAQKNPTAFYLCASSLGQGNYEYTFGSGTRLTVV.